Each of the 26 T cell receptor beta chains below was sequenced from the same sample in a study of CD8 T cells in ankylosing spondylitis. TCRdb passed the 5' RACE reads through MiXCR, listing each CDR3 protein once. The profile shows some 140,000 distinct CDR3 sequences, 7% to 8% of them singletons. Sample: blood, either unsorted or a sorted T cell fraction (not recorded which). The receptor set was obtained from a female donor with ankylosing spondylitis or in good health (not recorded which).

This clonotype was observed many times. The V gene is TRBV4-2, the J gene TRBJ1-4; unclear D gene. Germline V gene data show CDR1 as LGHNA and CDR2 as YNFKEQ. CDR3 size: 12 residues. Trimming took off 0 bases at V and 7 bases at J, with 3 bases between the two ends. The CDR3 is CASSQDGEKLFF. DNA of the CDR3: TGTGCCAGCAGCCAAGATGGTGAAAAACTGTTTTTT.

This clonotype was seen repeatedly, ten times or more. The V gene is TRBV20-1, the J gene TRBJ1-1; D possibly corresponds to TRBD1 (6 bases). The CDR3 extends over 15 amino acids. Trimming left V 1 base short and J 4 bases short, with 16 bases between. Germline lookup yields CDR1 DFQATT and CDR2 SNEGSKA (reference sequence). CDR3 sequence reads: CSARVNRAMITEAFF. CDR3 DNA: TGCAGTGCTAGAGTCAACAGGGCAATGATCACTGAAGCTTTCTTT.

This clonotype appeared many times. The chain is built from TRBV20-1 and TRBJ2-3, with TRBD2 identical over 7 bases. Germline CDR1 and CDR2: DFQATT and SNEGSKA (reference sequence). This CDR3 has 14 amino acids. The trim removed 6 bases at V and 0 bases at J, leaving 6 bases unmatched. CDR3 amino acids: CSADSGGSTDTQYF. The DNA of the CDR3 is TGCAGTGCAGACTCGGGGGGAAGCACAGATACGCAGTATTTT.

In the case of this clonotype: The germline gene is not matched at one end of the junction; a read error may be the cause. The genes are TRBV12-3 or TRBV12-4 and TRBJ2-2, with 12 bases lining up with TRBD2. This CDR3 comprises 18 residues. The CDR3 reads CAISPYSRTSGDTGELFF. In nucleotides, the CDR3 is TGTGCCATCAGTCCATACTCCCGGACTAGCGGGGACACCGGGGAGCTGTTTTTT.

This clonotype occurred many times. This rearrangement joins TRBV28 to TRBJ1-5; D uncertain. The CDR3 consists of 12 residues. V lost 3 bases, J lost 3 bases, and 3 bases lay in between. In germline, CDR1 is MDHEN, CDR2 SYDVKM. The CDR3 protein is CASSFINQPQHF. Written as DNA, the CDR3 is TGTGCCAGCAGTTTTATCAATCAGCCCCAGCATTTT.

This clonotype has a count of ten or more. DNA of the CDR3: TGTGCCAGCCAACCCGGGACAGGCGGAACCGGGGAGCTGTTTTTT. Translation: CASQPGTGGTGELFF. The chain links TRBV25-1 to TRBJ2-2, with 8 positions matching TRBD1. The CDR3 is made up of 15 amino acids. Germline lookup yields CDR1 MGHDK and CDR2 SYGVNS. Trimming at V came to 8 bases and at J to 5 bases, leaving 10 bases not matched to a gene.

At least ten counts were recorded for this clonotype. The chain is built from TRBV27 and TRBJ2-3, with unresolved D. V lost 7 bases and J lost 1, with 12 bases in between. The germline V gene encodes CDR1 MNHEY and CDR2 SMNVEV (reference sequence). The CDR3 has 14 amino acids. CDR3 loop: CASTDREGTDTQYF. CDR3 nucleotides: TGTGCCAGCACCGATAGGGAAGGCACAGATACGCAGTATTTT.

This clonotype was recorded at least ten times. The genes are TRBV12-3 or TRBV12-4 and TRBJ1-1; a weak D match, TRBD1 (6 bases). V was cut by 2 bases and J by 6 bases, with 7 bases left in between. The CDR3 runs 12 residues. The CDR3 nucleotides read TGTGCCAGCAGTTTACCAGGGGCTGAAGCTTTCTTT. This translates into CASSLPGAEAFF.

In this sample, this clonotype turned up many times. The chain links TRBV4-1 to TRBJ2-5; a weak D match, TRBD2 (7 bases). The CDR3 has 16 amino acids. Germline assignment: CDR1 MGHRA and CDR2 YSYEKL. The V gene lost 4 bases and the J gene lost 5 bases, with 20 bases spanning the gap. Written as DNA, the CDR3 is TGCGCCAGCAGCCGACTAGGGGGGGGTGGTCGGGAGACCCAGTACTTC. It is translated as CASSRLGGGGRETQYF.

This clonotype appeared many times. The V gene is TRBV6-5, the J gene TRBJ2-5; 9 positions agree with TRBD1. The CDR3 consists of 17 residues. Germline lookup yields CDR1 MNHEY and CDR2 SVGAGI. V lost 0 bases to trimming and J lost 0 bases; unmatched junction nucleotides: 5. This chain's CDR3 is CASSYSRDRADQETQYF. CDR3 bases: TGTGCCAGCAGTTACTCCCGGGACAGGGCCGACCAAGAGACCCAGTACTTC.

This clonotype was observed many times. The chain carries TRBV4-1 and TRBJ1-2; D is unclear. The V and J ends lost 1 base and 7 bases respectively, with 16 bases between them. The germline V gene has CDR1 MGHRA and CDR2 YSYEKL. This CDR3 is built from 15 residues. The CDR3 spells CASSQAASEGGGYTF. CDR3 nucleotide sequence: TGCGCCAGCAGCCAAGCGGCCTCGGAGGGTGGTGGCTACACCTTC.

Remarks on this clonotype: This may come from a read error, since a much larger clone is one base off. The rearrangement uses TRBV12-3 or TRBV12-4 and TRBJ1-4; unclear D gene. The CDR3 is 11 amino acids. CDR3 in DNA: TGTGTCAGCCGGTTGGGAGAAAAACTGTTTTTT. It encodes CVSRLGEKLFF.

The CDR3 is CASSESGPGGLGYTF. In nucleotides, the CDR3 is TGTGCCAGCAGTGAAAGCGGCCCGGGGGGCCTTGGCTACACCTTC. The genes are TRBV2 and TRBJ1-2; D perhaps matches TRBD1 (6 bases). Germline V gene lookup returns CDR1 SNHLY and CDR2 FYNNEI. The CDR3 sequence is 15 residues long. V was trimmed by 2 bases and J by 7 bases, leaving 17 bases between them.

This clonotype was recorded at least ten times. This chain uses TRBV24-1 with TRBJ2-3; D unclear. The CDR3 contains 13 residues. The V end lost 2 bases, the J end lost 7 bases, and 9 bases lay between the germline ends. Germline V CDR1 and CDR2: KGHDR, SFDVKD. The CDR3 is CATSDSGLNTQYF. CDR3 in DNA: TGTGCCACCAGTGATTCGGGCTTGAATACGCAGTATTTT.

This clonotype was found many times. The genes are TRBV3-1 and TRBJ1-5; D perhaps matches TRBD1 (6 bases). The length of the CDR3 is 15 residues. Germline loops: CDR1 LGHDT, CDR2 YNNKEL (reference sequence). Trimming took 3 bases from V and 4 from J, leaving 13 bases between them. Here the CDR3 DNA reads TGTGCCAGCAGCCAGGGGGGGGGCCTTAATCAGCCCCAGCATTTT. Its translation: CASSQGGGLNQPQHF.

Many counts were recorded for this clonotype. This chain links TRBV4-1 with TRBJ1-1; D is undetermined. V lost 10 bases, J lost 1 base, and 7 bases lay in between. This CDR3 comprises 11 residues. In germline, CDR1 is MGHRA, CDR2 YSYEKL. In DNA, the CDR3 is TGCGCCACCAGAAAGAACACTGAAGCTTTCTTT. It encodes CATRKNTEAFF.

In its sample, this clonotype was seen many times. This chain links TRBV30 with TRBJ1-2, with 7 bases that match TRBD1. This CDR3 contains 14 residues. Germline V CDR1 and CDR2: GTSNPN, SVGIG (reference sequence). V shed 1 base, J shed 7 bases, and the junction held 9 bases outside the gene matches. The CDR3 nucleotides are TGTGCCTGGAGTGCCCTACAGGGGCAGGGTGGCTACACCTTC. Translation gives CAWSALQGQGGYTF.

This clonotype has a handful of counts. This sequence joins TRBV20-1 and TRBJ2-3; the D is unclear. Trimming left V 6 bases short and J 0 bases short, with 10 bases between. Per the germline V gene, CDR1 is DFQATT and CDR2 is SNEGSKA (reference sequence). This CDR3 spans 13 amino acids. In DNA form, the CDR3 reads TGCAGTGCCTACGGACGCAGCACAGATACGCAGTATTTT. Its translation: CSAYGRSTDTQYF.

The J gene is TRBJ1-3, the V gene TRBV20-1; no clear D gene. The CDR3 sequence is 13 residues long. The V and J ends lost 3 bases and 0 bases respectively, with 6 bases between them. Germline loops: CDR1 DFQATT, CDR2 SNEGSKA (reference sequence). The CDR3 sequence is CSARMGSGNTIYF. CDR3 nucleotides: TGCAGTGCTAGGATGGGCTCTGGAAACACCATATATTTT.

V is TRBV11-2 and J is TRBJ2-3, with 10 bases lining up with TRBD2. The CDR3 is made up of 19 amino acids. V trimming: 3 bases; J trimming: 0 bases; junction bases outside the gene matches: 12. Germline lookup yields CDR1 SGHAT and CDR2 FQNNGV. The CDR3 DNA sequence: TGTGCCAGCAGCTTGGAGAGCGGGGGGGCCTCACCTAGCACAGATACGCAGTATTTT. Its protein product is CASSLESGGASPSTDTQYF.

This clonotype was seen many times. The gene calls are TRBV4-2 and TRBJ2-1; 7 bases fit TRBD2. Germline assignment: CDR1 LGHNA and CDR2 YNFKEQ. This CDR3 comprises 16 residues. V was pared by 2 bases and J by 4 bases, with 8 bases of the junction left unmatched. Here the CDR3 DNA reads TGTGCCAGCAGCCAAAGATGGGGGGGGGAGTACAATGAGCAGTTCTTC. This gives the protein CASSQRWGGEYNEQFF.

This clonotype was counted many times. The rearrangement uses TRBV4-1 and TRBJ2-3; D perhaps matches TRBD2 (5 bases). This CDR3 region has 16 residues. Trimming stripped 0 bases from V and 1 base from J, with 11 bases between. Germline V gives CDR1 MGHRA, CDR2 YSYEKL. CDR3 nucleotides: TGCGCCAGCAGCCAAGATAAGAGCGGACGCACAGATACGCAGTATTTT. Translated, it gives CASSQDKSGRTDTQYF.

This clonotype has a count of ten or more. The chain carries TRBV6-1 and TRBJ1-1; 12 bases match TRBD1. The CDR3 runs 15 residues. Germline lookup yields CDR1 MNHNS and CDR2 SASEGT. V shed 5 bases, J shed 2 bases, and the junction held 3 bases outside the gene matches. The CDR3: CASSKGQGANTEAFF. In nucleotides, the CDR3 is TGTGCCAGCAGTAAGGGACAGGGGGCAAACACTGAAGCTTTCTTT.

This clonotype was counted many times. V gene TRBV5-1 combines with J gene TRBJ1-2; the D is unclear. V lost 0 bases and J lost 2, with 8 bases in between. CDR1 and CDR2 (germline): SGHRS, YFSETQ. This CDR3 has 14 amino acids. CDR3: CASSLGATNYGYTF. The DNA of the CDR3 is TGCGCCAGCAGCTTGGGGGCCACGAACTATGGCTACACCTTC.

This clonotype has a count of ten or more. The V call is TRBV5-1, the J call TRBJ2-2; TRBD1 matches 7 bases. This CDR3 is built from 14 residues. V was clipped by 4 bases and J by 0 bases; unmatched bases: 0. CDR1 and CDR2 (germline): SGHRS, YFSETQ. CDR3 residues: CASSGTANTGELFF. CDR3 coding DNA: TGCGCCAGCAGCGGGACAGCGAACACCGGGGAGCTGTTTTTT.

Many counts were recorded for this clonotype. V and J are TRBV5-1 and TRBJ2-1; tentatively, D is TRBD2 (5 bases). Between the trimmed V and J ends, which lost 6 bases and 6 bases, there was a span of 13 bases. CDR3 size: 13 residues. Looked up from germline, CDR1 is SGHRS and CDR2 is YFSETQ. In DNA, the CDR3 is TGCGCCAGCACCTCAGAGGGCGGCAATGAGCAGTTCTTC. Its protein product is CASTSEGGNEQFF.